The source of this T cell receptor beta chain is a study of CXCR3-negative and CXCR3-positive naive CD8 T cells. Turning to the study itself: Summed over all libraries, TRB reads came to roughly 140 million, with about 1.5 +/- 0.3 million per library. Study-wide results and caveats: Sequencing showed both naive subsets with comparably high diversity, and memory CD8+ cells much lower. Naive cells positive for CXCR3 carried more hydrophobic TRB CDR3s than CXCR3-negative ones. Naive CXCR3-negative cells resembled naive CXCR3-positive cells in TRBV-TRBJ usage; memory cells differed.

Triplicate approximately 270,000-cell sorts were made of each CD8+ T cell subset. Preparation of TRB cDNA libraries relied on 5' RACE carrying UMI labels. TCRdb re-called the 5' RACE reads and catalogs CDR3 proteins one per entry, DNA excluded. This repertoire includes 85,000 to 90,000 distinct CDR3 sequences. This CDR3 spans 13 amino acids. The V gene's germline CDR1 is SGHDN and CDR2 FVKESK. Notes on this clonotype: Its antigen remains unknown.

This receptor was obtained from a human donor in good health. Some clones in this sample may be carry-over from other donors' samples. The material sequenced was naive CXCR3+ CD8+ T cells from blood. Subset specified: CD45RO-CCR7+CD27+CD95- naive CD8+ T cells expressing CXCR3 (TNR3+). V is TRBV14 and J is TRBJ2-7. CDR3 region: CASSQDDGYEQYF. Combining the CDR3 with reference TRBV14 and TRBJ2-7 gives the whole variable domain EAGVTQFPSHSVIEKGQTVTLRCDPISGHDNLYWYRRVMGKEIKFLLHFVKESKQDESGMPNNRFLAERTGGTYSTLKVQPAELEDSGVYFCASSQDDGYEQYFGPGTRLTVT.